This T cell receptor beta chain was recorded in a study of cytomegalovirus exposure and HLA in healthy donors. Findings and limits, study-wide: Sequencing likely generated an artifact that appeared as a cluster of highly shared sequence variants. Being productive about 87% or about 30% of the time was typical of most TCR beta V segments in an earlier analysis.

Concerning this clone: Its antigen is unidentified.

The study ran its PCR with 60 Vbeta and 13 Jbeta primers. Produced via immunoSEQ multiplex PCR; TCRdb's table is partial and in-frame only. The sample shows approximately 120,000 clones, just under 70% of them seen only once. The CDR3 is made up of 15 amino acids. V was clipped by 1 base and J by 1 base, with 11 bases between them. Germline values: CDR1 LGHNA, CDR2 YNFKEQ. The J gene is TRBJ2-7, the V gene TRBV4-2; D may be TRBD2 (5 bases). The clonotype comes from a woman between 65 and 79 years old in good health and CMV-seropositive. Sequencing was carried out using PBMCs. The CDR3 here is CASSQVRAISYEQYF. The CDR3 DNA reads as TGTGCCAGCAGCCAAGTGCGGGCCATATCCTACGAGCAGTACTTC.